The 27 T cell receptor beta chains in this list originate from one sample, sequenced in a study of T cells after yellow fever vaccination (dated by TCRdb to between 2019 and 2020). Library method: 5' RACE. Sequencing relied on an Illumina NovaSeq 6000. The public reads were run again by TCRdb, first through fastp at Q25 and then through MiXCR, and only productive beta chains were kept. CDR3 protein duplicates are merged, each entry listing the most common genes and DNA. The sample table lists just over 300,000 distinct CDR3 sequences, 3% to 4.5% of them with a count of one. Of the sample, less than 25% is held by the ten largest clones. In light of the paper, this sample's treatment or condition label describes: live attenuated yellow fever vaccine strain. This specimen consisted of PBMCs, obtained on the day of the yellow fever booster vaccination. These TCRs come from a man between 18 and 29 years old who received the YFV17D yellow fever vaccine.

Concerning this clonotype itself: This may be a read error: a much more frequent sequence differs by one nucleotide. As DNA, the CDR3 is TGTGCCAGCAGCTTGATGCTGGGCGTGCAGCAGACCCAGTACTTC. Its protein is CASSLMLGVQQTQYF. The rearrangement uses TRBV5-5 and TRBJ2-5; no clear D gene. This CDR3 comprises 15 residues. V was shortened by 1 base and J by 6 bases, with 16 bases between the two germline ends. Germline V CDR1 and CDR2: SGHKS, YYEKEE (reference sequence). The whole variable domain, remainder taken from reference TRBV5-5 and TRBJ2-5, is DAGVTQSPTHLIKTRGQQVTLRCSPISGHKSVSWYQQVLGQGPQFIFQYYEKEERGRGNFPDRFSARQFPNYSSELNVNALLLGDSALYLCASSLMLGVQQTQYFGPGTRLLVL.

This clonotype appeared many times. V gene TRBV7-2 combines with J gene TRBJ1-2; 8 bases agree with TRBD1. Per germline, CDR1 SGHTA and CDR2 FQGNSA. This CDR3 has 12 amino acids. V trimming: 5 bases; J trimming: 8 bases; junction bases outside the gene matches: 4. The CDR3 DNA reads TGTGCCAGCAGCACACAGGGGGGGGGCTACACCTTC. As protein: CASSTQGGGYTF.

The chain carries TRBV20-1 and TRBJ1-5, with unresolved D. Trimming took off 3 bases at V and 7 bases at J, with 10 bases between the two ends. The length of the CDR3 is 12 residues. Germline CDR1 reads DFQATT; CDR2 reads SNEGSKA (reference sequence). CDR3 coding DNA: TGCAGTGCTAGGCCGTATGGCCAGCCCCAGCATTTT. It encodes CSARPYGQPQHF.

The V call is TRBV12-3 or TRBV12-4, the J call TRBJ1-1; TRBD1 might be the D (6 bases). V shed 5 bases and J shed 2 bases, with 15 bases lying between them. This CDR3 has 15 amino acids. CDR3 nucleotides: TGTGCCAGCAGTCCGAGACAGGCACAAAACACTGAAGCTTTCTTT. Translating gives CASSPRQAQNTEAFF.

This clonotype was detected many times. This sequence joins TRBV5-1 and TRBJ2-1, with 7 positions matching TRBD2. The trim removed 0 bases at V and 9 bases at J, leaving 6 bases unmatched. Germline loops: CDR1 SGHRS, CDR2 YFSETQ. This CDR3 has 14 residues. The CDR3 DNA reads TGCGCCAGCAGCTTGGAGGCTAGCGGTCGTGAGCAGTTCTTC. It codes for CASSLEASGREQFF.

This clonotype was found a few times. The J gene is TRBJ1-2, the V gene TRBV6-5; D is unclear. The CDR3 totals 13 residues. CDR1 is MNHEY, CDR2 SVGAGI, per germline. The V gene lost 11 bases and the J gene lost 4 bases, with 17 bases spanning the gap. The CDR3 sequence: CASAAEPLYGYTF. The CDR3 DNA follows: TGTGCCTCGGCAGCCGAGCCCCTCTATGGCTACACCTTC.

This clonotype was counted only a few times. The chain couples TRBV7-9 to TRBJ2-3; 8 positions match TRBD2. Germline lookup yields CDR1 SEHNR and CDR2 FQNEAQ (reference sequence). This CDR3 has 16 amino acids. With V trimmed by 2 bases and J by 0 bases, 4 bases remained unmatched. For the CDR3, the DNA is TGTGCCAGCAGCTTATACCCGGGGGGGAGCACAGATACGCAGTATTTT. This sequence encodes CASSLYPGGSTDTQYF.

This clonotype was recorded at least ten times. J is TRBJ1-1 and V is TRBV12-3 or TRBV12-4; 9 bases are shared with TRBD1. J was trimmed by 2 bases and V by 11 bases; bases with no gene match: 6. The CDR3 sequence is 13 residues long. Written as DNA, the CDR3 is TGTGCCGGTGGGGACAGGGAAAACACTGAAGCTTTCTTT. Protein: CAGGDRENTEAFF.

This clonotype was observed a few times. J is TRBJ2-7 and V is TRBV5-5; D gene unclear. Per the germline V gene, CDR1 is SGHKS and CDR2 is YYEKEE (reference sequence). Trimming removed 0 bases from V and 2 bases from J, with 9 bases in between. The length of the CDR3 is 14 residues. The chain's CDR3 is CASSLGQAPYEQYF. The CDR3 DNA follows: TGTGCCAGCAGCTTGGGGCAGGCCCCCTACGAGCAGTACTTC.

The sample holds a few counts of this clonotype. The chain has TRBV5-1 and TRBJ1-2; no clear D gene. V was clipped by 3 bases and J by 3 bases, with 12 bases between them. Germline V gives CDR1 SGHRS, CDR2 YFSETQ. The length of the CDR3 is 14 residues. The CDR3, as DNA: TGCGCCAGCAGCTATTTGGGCAGCGACTATGGCTACACCTTC. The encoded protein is CASSYLGSDYGYTF. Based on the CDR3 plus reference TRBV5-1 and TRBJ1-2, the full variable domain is KAGVTQTPRYLIKTRGQQVTLSCSPISGHRSVSWYQQTPGQGLQFLFEYFSETQRNKGNFPGRFSGRQFSNSRSEMNVSTLELGDSALYLCASSYLGSDYGYTFGSGTRLTVV.

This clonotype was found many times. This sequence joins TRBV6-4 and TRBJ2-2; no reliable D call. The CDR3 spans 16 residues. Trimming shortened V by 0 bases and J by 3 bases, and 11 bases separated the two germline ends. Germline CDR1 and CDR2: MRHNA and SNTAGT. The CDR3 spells CASSDSGGRHTGELFF. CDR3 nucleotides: TGTGCCAGCAGTGACTCAGGTGGCCGGCACACCGGGGAGCTGTTTTTT.

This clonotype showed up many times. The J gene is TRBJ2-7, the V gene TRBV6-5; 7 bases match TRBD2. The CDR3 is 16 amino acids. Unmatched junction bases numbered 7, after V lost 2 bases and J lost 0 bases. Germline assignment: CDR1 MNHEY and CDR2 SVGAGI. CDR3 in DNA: TGTGCCAGCAGTTACAGGCTAGCGGCGAGCTCCTACGAGCAGTACTTC. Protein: CASSYRLAASSYEQYF.

The CDR3 DNA follows: TGCAGCGTTGAGCTGGGGTTGTCGGGGAACACTGAAGCTTTCTTT. Protein product: CSVELGLSGNTEAFF. The chain joins TRBV29-1 to TRBJ1-1; D ambiguous. This CDR3 spans 15 amino acids. Deletions cut 3 bases from V and 1 base from J, with 15 bases between. Germline CDR1 SQVTM, CDR2 ANQGSEA.

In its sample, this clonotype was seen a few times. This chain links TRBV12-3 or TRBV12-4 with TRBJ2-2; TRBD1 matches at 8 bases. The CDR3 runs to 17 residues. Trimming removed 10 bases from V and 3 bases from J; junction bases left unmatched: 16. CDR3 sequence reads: CATKLKGQDFYTGELFF. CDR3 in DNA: TGTGCCACCAAACTTAAGGGACAGGATTTTTACACCGGGGAGCTGTTTTTT.

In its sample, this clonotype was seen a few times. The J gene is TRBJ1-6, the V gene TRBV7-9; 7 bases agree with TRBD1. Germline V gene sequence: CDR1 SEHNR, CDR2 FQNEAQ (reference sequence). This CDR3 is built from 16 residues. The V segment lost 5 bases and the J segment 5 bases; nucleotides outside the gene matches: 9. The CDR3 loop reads CASSPEGTVNNSPLHF. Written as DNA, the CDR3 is TGTGCCAGCAGCCCCGAAGGGACAGTTAATAATTCACCCCTCCACTTT.

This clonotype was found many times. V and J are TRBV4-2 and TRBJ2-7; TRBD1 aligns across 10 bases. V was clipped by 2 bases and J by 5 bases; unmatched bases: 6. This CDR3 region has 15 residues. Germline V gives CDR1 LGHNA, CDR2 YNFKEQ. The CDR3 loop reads CASSQLDGTGDEQYF. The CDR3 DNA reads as TGTGCCAGCAGCCAACTCGACGGGACAGGGGACGAGCAGTACTTC.

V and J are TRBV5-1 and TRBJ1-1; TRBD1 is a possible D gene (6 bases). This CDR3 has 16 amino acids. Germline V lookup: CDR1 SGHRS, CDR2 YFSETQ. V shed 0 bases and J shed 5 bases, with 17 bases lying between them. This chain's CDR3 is CASSLVSGGGRTEAFF. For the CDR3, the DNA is TGCGCCAGCAGCTTGGTCAGTGGCGGGGGGCGAACTGAAGCTTTCTTT.

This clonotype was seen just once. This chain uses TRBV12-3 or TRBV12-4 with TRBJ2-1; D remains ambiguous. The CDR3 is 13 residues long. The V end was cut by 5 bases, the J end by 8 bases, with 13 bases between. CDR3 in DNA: TGTGCCAGCAGTACACAGCGATCCCATGAGCAGTTCTTC. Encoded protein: CASSTQRSHEQFF.

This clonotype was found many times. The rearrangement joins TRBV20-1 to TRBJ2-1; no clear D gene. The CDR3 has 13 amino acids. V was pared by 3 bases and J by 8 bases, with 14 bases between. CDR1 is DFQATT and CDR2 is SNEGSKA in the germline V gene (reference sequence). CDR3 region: CSARDRQIHEQFF. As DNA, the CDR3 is TGCAGTGCTAGGGACCGTCAAATCCATGAGCAGTTCTTC.

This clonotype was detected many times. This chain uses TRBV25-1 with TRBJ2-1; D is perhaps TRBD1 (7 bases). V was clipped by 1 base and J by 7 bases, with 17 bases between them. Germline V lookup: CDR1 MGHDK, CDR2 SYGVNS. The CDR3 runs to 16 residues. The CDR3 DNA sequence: TGTGCCAGCAGTGAATTGAGGACAGGCGGGGATAATGAGCAGTTCTTC. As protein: CASSELRTGGDNEQFF.

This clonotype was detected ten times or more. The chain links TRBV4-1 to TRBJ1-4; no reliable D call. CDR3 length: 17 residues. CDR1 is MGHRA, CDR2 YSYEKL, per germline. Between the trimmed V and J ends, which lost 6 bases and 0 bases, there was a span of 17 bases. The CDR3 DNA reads TGCGCCAGCAGGCAATTCCCGACCCGTGCAACTAATGAAAAACTGTTTTTT. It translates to CASRQFPTRATNEKLFF.

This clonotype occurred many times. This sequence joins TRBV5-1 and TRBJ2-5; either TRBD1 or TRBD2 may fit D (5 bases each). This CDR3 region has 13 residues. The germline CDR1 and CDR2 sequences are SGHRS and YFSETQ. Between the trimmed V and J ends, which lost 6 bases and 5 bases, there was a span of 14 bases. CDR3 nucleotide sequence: TGCGCCAGCACCCCGAGGGGATTCGAGACCCAGTACTTC. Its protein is CASTPRGFETQYF.

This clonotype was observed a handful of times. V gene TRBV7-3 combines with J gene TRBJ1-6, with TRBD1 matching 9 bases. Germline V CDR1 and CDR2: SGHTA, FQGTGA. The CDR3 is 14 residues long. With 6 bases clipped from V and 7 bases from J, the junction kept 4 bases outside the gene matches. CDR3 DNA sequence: TGTGCCAGCAGTTACGGGACAGGGAATTCACCCCTCCACTTT. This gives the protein CASSYGTGNSPLHF.

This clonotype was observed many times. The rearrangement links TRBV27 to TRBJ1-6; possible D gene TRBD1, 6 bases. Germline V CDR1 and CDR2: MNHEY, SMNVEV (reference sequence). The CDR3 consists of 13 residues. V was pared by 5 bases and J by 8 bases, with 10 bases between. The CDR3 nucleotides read TGTGCCAGCAGTCACAGGGATTATTCACCCCTCCACTTT. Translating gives CASSHRDYSPLHF.

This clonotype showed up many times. CDR3 protein: CASSQRGAGEETQYF. The CDR3 nucleotides read TGTGCCAGCAGCCAACGGGGGGCGGGGGAAGAGACCCAGTACTTC. The chain carries TRBV3-1 and TRBJ2-5; possibly TRBD2 for D (7 bases). The germline gives CDR1 LGHDT, CDR2 YNNKEL (reference sequence). The CDR3 runs 15 residues. V gave up 2 bases and J gave up 3 bases, with 13 bases separating them.

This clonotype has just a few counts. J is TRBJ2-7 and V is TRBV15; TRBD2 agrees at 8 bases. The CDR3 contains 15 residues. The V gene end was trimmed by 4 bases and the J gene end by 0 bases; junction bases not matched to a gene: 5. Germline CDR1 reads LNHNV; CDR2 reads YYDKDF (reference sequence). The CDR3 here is CATSTRTSSSYEQYV. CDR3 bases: TGTGCCACCAGCACCCGGACTAGCAGCTCCTACGAGCAGTACGTC.

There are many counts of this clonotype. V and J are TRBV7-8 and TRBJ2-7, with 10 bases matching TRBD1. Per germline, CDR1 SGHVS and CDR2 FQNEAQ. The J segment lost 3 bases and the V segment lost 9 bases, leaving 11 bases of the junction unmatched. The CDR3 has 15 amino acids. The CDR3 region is CASSRGDRGFYEQYV. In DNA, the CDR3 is TGTGCCAGTTCGAGGGGGGACAGGGGTTTCTACGAGCAGTACGTC.